Presented here are 26 T cell receptor beta chains from one specimen sequenced in a study of cytomegalovirus exposure and HLA in healthy donors. Profiled with immunoSEQ multiplex PCR; TCRdb holds only in-frame clones, not every one. The repertoire holds approximately 300,000 clones, with 75% to 90% as singletons. The sequencing input was PBMCs. These receptors were taken from a woman between 18 and 30 years old in good health and CMV-seronegative.

The rearrangement uses TRBV29-1 and TRBJ2-7; the D is unclear. V was cut by 4 bases and J by 1 base, with 8 bases left in between. This CDR3 has 12 residues. CDR1 and CDR2 from the germline V gene are SQVTM and ANQGSEA. Here the CDR3 reads CSVVSPSYEQYF. For the CDR3, the DNA is TGCAGCGTTGTGAGCCCTTCCTACGAGCAGTACTTC.

CDR3 loop: CASAAEHSGNTIYF. The DNA of the CDR3 is TGTGCCAGCGCCGCCGAGCACTCTGGAAACACCATATATTTT. This rearrangement joins TRBV2 to TRBJ1-3, with D uncertain. The V gene lost 8 bases and the J gene lost 0 bases, with 11 bases spanning the gap. There are 14 residues in the CDR3. Germline V gives CDR1 SNHLY, CDR2 FYNNEI.

This CDR3 is CASTPGQGLSEAFF. The DNA for the CDR3 is TGCGCCAGCACCCCCGGTCAGGGGCTTAGTGAAGCTTTCTTT. The V call is TRBV4-3, the J call TRBJ1-1; tentatively, D is TRBD1 (6 bases). The ends were cut back, 7 bases at V and 7 bases at J, with 19 bases in the middle. The germline V gene encodes CDR1 LGHNA and CDR2 YSLEER. This CDR3 comprises 14 residues.

J is TRBJ1-1 and V is TRBV18; the D gene is possibly TRBD1 (5 bases). V was trimmed by 2 bases and J by 6 bases, leaving 10 bases between them. Looked up from germline, CDR1 is KGHSH and CDR2 is LQKENI. CDR3 length: 13 amino acids. CDR3 DNA: TGTGCCAGCTCACCAAGTAAACAGGCTGAAGCTTTCTTT. Translated: CASSPSKQAEAFF.

This clone was counted a few times. The rearrangement joins TRBV7-9 to TRBJ2-1, with TRBD2 as a possible D gene (5 bases). Trimming removed 5 bases at V and 8 bases at J, with 13 bases between. Per germline, CDR1 SEHNR and CDR2 FQNEAQ (reference sequence). This CDR3 is built from 13 residues. CDR3 sequence: CASSDLTRDEQFF. DNA of the CDR3: TGTGCCAGCAGCGACCTAACTAGGGATGAGCAGTTCTTC.

The CDR3 DNA reads TGTGCCAGCAGCTTAGAGGAGGGGCCTCGGTACTTC. Protein sequence: CASSLEEGPRYF. The chain couples TRBV7-2 to TRBJ2-5; a weak D match, TRBD2 (6 bases). Germline CDR1 SGHTA, CDR2 FQGNSA. Trimming took 1 base from V and 13 from J, leaving 13 bases between them. The CDR3 has 12 residues.

The genes are TRBV5-1 and TRBJ2-3; D is possibly TRBD1 (5 bases). Germline V gene data show CDR1 as SGHRS and CDR2 as YFSETQ. The V end lost 1 base, the J end lost 1 base, and 16 bases lay between the germline ends. The CDR3 spans 17 residues. In DNA, the CDR3 is TGCGCCAGCAGCTTGACTACAGGAGTAGGGGGCACAGATACGCAGTATTTT. Amino acid sequence: CASSLTTGVGGTDTQYF.

CDR3 nucleotide sequence: TGTGCCAGCAGCGTAGCGTCCCAGTTCCCCGATACGCAGTATTTT. It encodes CASSVASQFPDTQYF. The rearrangement joins TRBV9 to TRBJ2-3; unclear D gene. CDR1 is SGDLS, CDR2 YYNGEE, per germline. The CDR3 is 15 residues long. With 0 bases removed from V and 6 bases from J, the gap between germline ends came to 14 bases.

The chain recombines TRBV30 with TRBJ2-1; D perhaps matches TRBD1 (5 bases). The length of the CDR3 is 14 residues. Germline V CDR1 and CDR2: GTSNPN, SVGIG (reference sequence). V lost 0 bases and J lost 8, with 14 bases in between. Written as DNA, the CDR3 is TGTGCCTGGAGTGTAGGGCAGGGAAGGGATGAGCAGTTCTTC. It is translated as CAWSVGQGRDEQFF.

The chain couples TRBV9 to TRBJ2-6, with 7 bases matching TRBD2. Trimming removed 4 bases from V and 0 bases from J; junction bases left unmatched: 7. CDR1 is SGDLS, CDR2 YYNGEE, per germline. The CDR3 is 17 amino acids. As DNA, the CDR3 is TGTGCCAGCAGCTACGGACTAGATAGCTCTGGGGCCAACGTCCTGACTTTC. Translation gives CASSYGLDSSGANVLTF.

The J gene is TRBJ2-3, the V gene TRBV19, with 7 bases matching TRBD1. Germline V gene lookup returns CDR1 LNHDA and CDR2 SQIVND (reference sequence). This CDR3 contains 15 residues. Losses at the gene ends were 4 bases for V and 7 bases for J; bases not matched to a gene: 11. CDR3 sequence reads: CASSRGDRDGNTQYF. CDR3 coding DNA: TGTGCCAGTAGTAGGGGAGACAGGGATGGAAATACGCAGTATTTT.

The chain joins TRBV7-9 to TRBJ2-1; maybe TRBD2 (6 bases). Germline CDR1 reads SEHNR; CDR2 reads FQNEAQ (reference sequence). V lost 5 bases, J lost 12 bases, and 20 bases lay in between. The length of the CDR3 is 14 residues. DNA for the CDR3: TGTGCCAGCAGCCCTCAACAGACTAGTTCTGCGCAGTTCTTC. Its protein is CASSPQQTSSAQFF.

This clone was seen a single time. The chain links TRBV7-2 to TRBJ2-7, with TRBD1 matching over 8 bases. The CDR3 has 14 residues. V dropped 4 bases and J dropped 4; count of bases not matched to a gene: 6. From germline, CDR1 is SGHTA and CDR2 FQGNSA. The CDR3 region is CASSSPQGAYEQYF. DNA of the CDR3: TGTGCCAGCAGCTCCCCCCAGGGGGCATACGAGCAGTACTTC.

The chain combines TRBV5-1 with TRBJ2-7; 8 nucleotides agree with TRBD2. The length of the CDR3 is 16 residues. The J segment lost 2 bases and the V segment lost 0 bases, leaving 7 bases of the junction unmatched. Germline lookup yields CDR1 SGHRS and CDR2 YFSETQ. CDR3 protein: CASSLVVAGPTYEQYF. CDR3 bases: TGCGCCAGCAGCTTGGTGGTAGCGGGGCCCACCTACGAGCAGTACTTC.

This chain joins TRBV28 and TRBJ2-7; TRBD2 aligns across 7 bases. There are 15 residues in the CDR3. V gave up 7 bases and J gave up 2 bases; unmatched junction bases: 11. Germline V gives CDR1 MDHEN, CDR2 SYDVKM. In DNA form, the CDR3 reads TGTGCCAGCAAACCGCCCAGCGGGGAAACCTACGAGCAGTACTTC. Translated, it gives CASKPPSGETYEQYF. Full variable domain (missing parts from reference TRBV28 and TRBJ2-7): DVKVTQSSRYLVKRTGEKVFLECVQDMDHENMFWYRQDPGLGLRLIYFSYDVKMKEKGDIPEGYSVSREKKERFSLILESASTNQTSMYLCASKPPSGETYEQYFGPGTRLTVT.

The J gene is TRBJ1-2, the V gene TRBV6-1; tentative D call: TRBD1 (6 bases). The V and J ends lost 4 bases and 5 bases respectively, with 11 bases between them. This CDR3 is 13 amino acids long. Germline loops: CDR1 MNHNS, CDR2 SASEGT. CDR3 sequence reads: CASSAHTGYGYTF. The CDR3 nucleotides read TGTGCCAGCAGTGCGCACACAGGGTATGGCTACACCTTC.

The gene calls are TRBV6-5 and TRBJ2-2; TRBD1 might be the D (6 bases). The CDR3 has 14 amino acids. The V gene lost 2 bases and the J gene lost 7 bases, with 11 bases spanning the gap. Germline CDR1 MNHEY, CDR2 SVGAGI. The CDR3 is CASSYLRGIGELFF. CDR3 bases: TGTGCCAGCAGTTACCTGAGGGGGATCGGGGAGCTGTTTTTT.

As to this clone: An end of the junction differs from the germline gene, which may be a read error. The chain is built from TRBV13 and TRBJ2-6, with TRBD2 as a possible D gene (5 bases). The CDR3 runs 16 residues. Germline values: CDR1 PRHDT, CDR2 FYEKMQ (reference sequence). Here the CDR3 DNA reads TGTGCCAGCAGCGTAGGACTGAACTCTGGGGCCAACGTCCTGACTTTC. Amino acid sequence: CASSVGLNSGANVLTF.

The chain employs TRBV9 and TRBJ2-6, with D tentatively TRBD2 (6 bases). Trimming pared 0 bases from V and 0 bases from J, leaving 19 bases between. From germline, CDR1 is SGDLS and CDR2 YYNGEE. This CDR3 is built from 20 residues. As DNA, the CDR3 is TGTGCCAGCAGCGTAGCCCCAAAAGGGACTTGGGTCTCTGGGGCCAACGTCCTGACTTTC. As protein: CASSVAPKGTWVSGANVLTF.

The chain carries TRBV7-2 and TRBJ2-5; D remains ambiguous. The germline gives CDR1 SGHTA, CDR2 FQGNSA. V lost 6 bases and J 5 bases, leaving 16 bases between the germline ends. CDR3 size: 14 residues. CDR3 amino acids: CASSSLARGETQYF. The CDR3 DNA follows: TGTGCCAGCAGTTCCCTGGCAAGAGGCGAGACCCAGTACTTC.

This sequence joins TRBV4-2 and TRBJ2-7; 10 bases match TRBD1. J gave up 3 bases and V 2 bases, and 4 bases lay outside the gene matches. This CDR3 has 15 amino acids. Germline V gives CDR1 LGHNA, CDR2 YNFKEQ. The DNA of the CDR3 is TGTGCCAGCAGCCAAACCGGGACAGGGGTCTACGAGCAGTACTTC. This sequence encodes CASSQTGTGVYEQYF.

The chain links TRBV5-5 to TRBJ1-3; a weak D match, TRBD1 (5 bases). Germline V CDR1 and CDR2: SGHKS, YYEKEE (reference sequence). There are 15 residues in the CDR3. With 2 bases removed from V and 1 base from J, the gap between germline ends came to 10 bases. The CDR3 sequence is CASSLPGASGNTIYF. DNA of the CDR3: TGTGCCAGCAGCTTACCTGGGGCGTCTGGAAACACCATATATTTT.

The CDR3 spells CASSYSGASGDEQYF. In DNA, the CDR3 is TGTGCCAGCAGTTACTCCGGGGCTTCGGGAGACGAGCAGTACTTC. The genes are TRBV6-5 and TRBJ2-7; TRBD2 is a possible D gene (6 bases). This CDR3 is 15 amino acids long. V was clipped by 0 bases and J by 5 bases, with 14 bases between them. Per germline, CDR1 MNHEY and CDR2 SVGAGI.

Only one count was recorded for this clone. The J gene is TRBJ1-2, the V gene TRBV28; D is uncertain. The CDR3 extends over 12 amino acids. V lost 2 bases and J 6 bases, leaving 7 bases between the germline ends. The germline gives CDR1 MDHEN, CDR2 SYDVKM. CDR3 loop: CASSLEGHGYTF. CDR3 nucleotides: TGTGCCAGCAGTTTAGAGGGTCATGGCTACACCTTC.

The chain couples TRBV19 to TRBJ2-7; 8 bases are shared with TRBD1. The junction had 5 bases not matched to a gene; V was cut back by 4 bases and J by 3 bases. Germline V gene lookup returns CDR1 LNHDA and CDR2 SQIVND (reference sequence). The CDR3 is made up of 14 amino acids. CDR3 in DNA: TGTGCCAGTAGTAGGGGACAGGAAAGCTACGAGCAGTACTTC. Encoded protein: CASSRGQESYEQYF.

The J gene is TRBJ2-3, the V gene TRBV28; TRBD2 agrees at 10 bases. CDR1 and CDR2 from the germline V gene are MDHEN and SYDVKM. The CDR3 spans 13 residues. V lost 10 bases and J lost 8; bases outside the gene matches: 9. CDR3 protein: CATGGSGRGTQYF. CDR3 in DNA: TGTGCCACCGGGGGGAGCGGGAGGGGTACGCAGTATTTT.